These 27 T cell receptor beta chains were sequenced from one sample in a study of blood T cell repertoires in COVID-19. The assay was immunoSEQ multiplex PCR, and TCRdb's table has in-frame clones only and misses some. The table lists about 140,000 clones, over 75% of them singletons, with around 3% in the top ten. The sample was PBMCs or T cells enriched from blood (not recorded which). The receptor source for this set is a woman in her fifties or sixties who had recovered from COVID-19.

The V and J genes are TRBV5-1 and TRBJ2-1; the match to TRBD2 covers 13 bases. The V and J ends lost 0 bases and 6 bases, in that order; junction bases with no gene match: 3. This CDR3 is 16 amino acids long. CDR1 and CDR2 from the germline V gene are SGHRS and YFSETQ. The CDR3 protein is CASSLVGLAGVNEQFF. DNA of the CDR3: TGCGCCAGCAGCTTGGTTGGACTAGCGGGAGTCAATGAGCAGTTCTTC.

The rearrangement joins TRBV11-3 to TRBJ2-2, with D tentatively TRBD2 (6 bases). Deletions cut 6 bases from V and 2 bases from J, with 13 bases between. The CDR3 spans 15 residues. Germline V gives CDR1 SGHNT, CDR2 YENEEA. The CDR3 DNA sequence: TGTGCCAGCAGTGGACTACCTCTTAACACCGGGGAGCTGTTTTTT. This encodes CASSGLPLNTGELFF.

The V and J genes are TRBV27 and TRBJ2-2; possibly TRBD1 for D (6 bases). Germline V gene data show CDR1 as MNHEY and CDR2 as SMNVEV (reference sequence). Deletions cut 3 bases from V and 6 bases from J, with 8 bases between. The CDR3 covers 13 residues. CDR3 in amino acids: CASSFSGAGELFF. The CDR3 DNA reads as TGTGCCAGCAGTTTTTCAGGGGCCGGGGAGCTGTTTTTT.

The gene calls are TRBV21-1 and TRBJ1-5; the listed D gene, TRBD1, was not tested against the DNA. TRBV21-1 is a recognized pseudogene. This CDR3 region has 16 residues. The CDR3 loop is CASSIYRGYSNQPQHF. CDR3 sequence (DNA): TGTGCCAGCAGCATATACAGGGGCTATAGCAATCAGCCCCAGCATTTT.

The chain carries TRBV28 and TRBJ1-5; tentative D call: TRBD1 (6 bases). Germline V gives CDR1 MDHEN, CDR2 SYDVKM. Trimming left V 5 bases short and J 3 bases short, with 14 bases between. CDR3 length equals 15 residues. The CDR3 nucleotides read TGTGCCAGCAGTCTCCCCGGGGGGGCCAATCAGCCCCAGCATTTT. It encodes CASSLPGGANQPQHF.

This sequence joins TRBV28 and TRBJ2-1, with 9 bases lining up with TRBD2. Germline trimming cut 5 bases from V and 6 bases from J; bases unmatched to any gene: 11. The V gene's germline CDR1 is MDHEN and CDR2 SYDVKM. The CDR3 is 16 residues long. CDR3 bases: TGTGCCAGCAGTCCGATGAGCGGGAGGCATCGCAATGAGCAGTTCTTC. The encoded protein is CASSPMSGRHRNEQFF.

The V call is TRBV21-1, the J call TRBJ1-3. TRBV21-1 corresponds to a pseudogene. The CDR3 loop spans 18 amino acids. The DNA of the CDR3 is TGTGCCGCCCCCAATTCCCGGGGATCTTGTGCCTCTGGAAACACCATATATTTT. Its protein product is CAAPNSRGSCASGNTIYF.

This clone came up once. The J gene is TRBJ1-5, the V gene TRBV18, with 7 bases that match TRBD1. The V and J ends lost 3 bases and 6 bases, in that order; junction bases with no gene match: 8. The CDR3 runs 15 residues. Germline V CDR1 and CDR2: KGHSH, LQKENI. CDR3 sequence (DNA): TGTGCCAGCTCACCGACGACAGGGAGCGGTCAGCCCCAGCATTTT. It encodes CASSPTTGSGQPQHF.

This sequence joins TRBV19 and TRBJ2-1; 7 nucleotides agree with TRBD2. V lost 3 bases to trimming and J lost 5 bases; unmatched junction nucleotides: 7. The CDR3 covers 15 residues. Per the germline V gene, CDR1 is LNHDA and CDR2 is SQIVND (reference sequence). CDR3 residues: CASSMQASGNNEQFF. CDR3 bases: TGTGCCAGTAGTATGCAGGCTAGCGGAAACAATGAGCAGTTCTTC.

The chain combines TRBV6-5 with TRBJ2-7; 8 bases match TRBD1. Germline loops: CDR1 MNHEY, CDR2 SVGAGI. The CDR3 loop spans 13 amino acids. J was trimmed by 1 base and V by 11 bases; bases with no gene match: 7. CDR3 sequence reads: CASQGDRSYEQYF. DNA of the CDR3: TGTGCCTCACAAGGGGACAGGTCCTACGAGCAGTACTTC.

The CDR3 nucleotides read TGTGCCAGCAGCTTACGTACGACGGGTTTTGGAAACACCATATATTTT. Protein sequence: CASSLRTTGFGNTIYF. The V and J genes are TRBV7-2 and TRBJ1-3, with D hard to call. Germline CDR1 and CDR2: SGHTA and FQGNSA. With 2 bases removed from V and 3 bases from J, the gap between germline ends came to 14 bases. This CDR3 region has 16 residues.

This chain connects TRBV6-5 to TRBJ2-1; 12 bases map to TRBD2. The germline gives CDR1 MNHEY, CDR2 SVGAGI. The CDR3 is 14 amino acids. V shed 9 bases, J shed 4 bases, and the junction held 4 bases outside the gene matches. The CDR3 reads CASTTSGRYNEQFF. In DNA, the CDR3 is TGTGCCAGTACTACTAGCGGGAGGTACAATGAGCAGTTCTTC.

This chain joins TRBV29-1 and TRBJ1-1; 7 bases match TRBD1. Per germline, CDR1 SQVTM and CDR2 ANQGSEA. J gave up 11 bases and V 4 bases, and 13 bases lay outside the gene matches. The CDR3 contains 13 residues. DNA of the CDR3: TGCAGCGTTGTATTGGGACAGCGAGTAAAGGCTTTCTTT. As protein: CSVVLGQRVKAFF. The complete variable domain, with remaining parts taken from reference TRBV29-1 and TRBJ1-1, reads SAVISQKPSRDICQRGTSLTIQCQVDSQVTMMFWYRQQPGQSLTLIATANQGSEATYESGFVIDKFPISRPNLTFSTLTVSNMSPEDSSIYLCSVVLGQRVKAFFGQGTRLTVV.

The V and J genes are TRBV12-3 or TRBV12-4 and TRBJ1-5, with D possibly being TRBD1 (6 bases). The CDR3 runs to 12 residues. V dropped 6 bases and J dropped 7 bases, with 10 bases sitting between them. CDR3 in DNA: TGTGCCAGCAGGGGGGGGCGCCAGCCCCAGCATTTT. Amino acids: CASRGGRQPQHF.

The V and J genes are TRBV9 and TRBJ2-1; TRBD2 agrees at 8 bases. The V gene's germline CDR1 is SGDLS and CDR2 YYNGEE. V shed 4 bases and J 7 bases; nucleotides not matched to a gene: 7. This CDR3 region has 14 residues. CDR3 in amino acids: CASSLGGGRNEQFF. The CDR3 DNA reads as TGTGCCAGCAGCCTCGGCGGGGGGAGGAATGAGCAGTTCTTC. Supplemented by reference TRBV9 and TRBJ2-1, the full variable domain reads DSGVTQTPKHLITATGQRVTLRCSPRSGDLSVYWYQQSLDQGLQFLIQYYNGEERAKGNILERFSAQQFPDLHSELNLSSLELGDSALYFCASSLGGGRNEQFFGPGTRLTVL.

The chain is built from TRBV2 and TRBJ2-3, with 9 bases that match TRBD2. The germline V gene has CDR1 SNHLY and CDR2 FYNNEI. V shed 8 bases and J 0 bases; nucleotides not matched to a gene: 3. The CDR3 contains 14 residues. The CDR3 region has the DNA TGTGCCAGCCTAGCGGGGAGCAGCACAGATACGCAGTATTTT. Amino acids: CASLAGSSTDTQYF. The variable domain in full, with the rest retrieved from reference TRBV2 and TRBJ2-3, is EPEVTQTPSHQVTQMGQEVILRCVPISNHLYFYWYRQILGQKVEFLVSFYNNEISEKSEIFDDQFSVERPDGSNFTLKIRSTKLEDSAMYFCASLAGSSTDTQYFGPGTRLTVL.

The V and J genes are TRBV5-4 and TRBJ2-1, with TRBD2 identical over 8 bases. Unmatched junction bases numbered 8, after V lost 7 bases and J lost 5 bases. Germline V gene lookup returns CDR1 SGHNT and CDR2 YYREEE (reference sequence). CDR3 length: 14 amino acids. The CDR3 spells CASFRAGDNNEQFF. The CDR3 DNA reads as TGTGCCAGCTTTCGAGCGGGGGATAACAATGAGCAGTTCTTC.

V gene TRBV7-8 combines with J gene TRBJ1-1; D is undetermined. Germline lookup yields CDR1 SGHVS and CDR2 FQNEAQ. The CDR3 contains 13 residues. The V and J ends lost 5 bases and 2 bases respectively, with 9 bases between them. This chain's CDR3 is CASSRAKNTEAFF. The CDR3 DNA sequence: TGTGCCAGCAGCCGGGCCAAAAACACTGAAGCTTTCTTT.

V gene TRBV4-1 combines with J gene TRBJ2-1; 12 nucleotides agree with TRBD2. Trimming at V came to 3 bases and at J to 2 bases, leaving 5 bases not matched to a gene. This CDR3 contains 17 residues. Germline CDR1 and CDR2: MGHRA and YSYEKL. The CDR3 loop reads CASSHPSGRAAYNEQFF. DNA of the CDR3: TGCGCCAGCAGCCATCCTAGCGGGAGGGCTGCCTACAATGAGCAGTTCTTC.

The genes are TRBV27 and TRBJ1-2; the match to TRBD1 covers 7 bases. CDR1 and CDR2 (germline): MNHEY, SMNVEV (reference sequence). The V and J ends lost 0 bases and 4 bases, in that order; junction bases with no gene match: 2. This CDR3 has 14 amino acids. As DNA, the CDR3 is TGTGCCAGCAGTTTATCAGGGACAGCCTATGGCTACACCTTC. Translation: CASSLSGTAYGYTF.

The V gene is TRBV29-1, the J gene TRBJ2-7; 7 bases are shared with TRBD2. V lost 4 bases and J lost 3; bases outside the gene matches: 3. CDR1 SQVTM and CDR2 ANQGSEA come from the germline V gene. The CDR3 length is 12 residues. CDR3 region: CSVAGGHYEQYF. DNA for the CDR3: TGCAGCGTTGCGGGAGGCCACTACGAGCAGTACTTC.

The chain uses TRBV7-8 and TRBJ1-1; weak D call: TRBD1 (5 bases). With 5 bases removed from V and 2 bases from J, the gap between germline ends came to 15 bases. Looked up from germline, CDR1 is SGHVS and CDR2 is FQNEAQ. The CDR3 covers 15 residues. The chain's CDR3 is CASSARTGENTEAFF. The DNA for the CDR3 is TGTGCCAGCAGCGCCCGGACGGGGGAAAACACTGAAGCTTTCTTT. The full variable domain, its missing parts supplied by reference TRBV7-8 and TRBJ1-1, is GAGVSQSPRYKVAKRGQDVALRCDPISGHVSLFWYQQALGQGPEFLTYFQNEAQLDKSGLPSDRFFAERPEGSVSTLKIQRTQQEDSAVYLCASSARTGENTEAFFGQGTRLTVV.

CDR3 in amino acids: CASSLYGGEKLFF. Written as DNA, the CDR3 is TGTGCCAGCAGTTTATATGGGGGGGAAAAACTGTTTTTT. The chain links TRBV27 to TRBJ1-4; a weak D match, TRBD1 (5 bases). V was clipped by 1 base and J by 8 bases, with 8 bases between them. This CDR3 comprises 13 residues. Germline values: CDR1 MNHEY, CDR2 SMNVEV (reference sequence).

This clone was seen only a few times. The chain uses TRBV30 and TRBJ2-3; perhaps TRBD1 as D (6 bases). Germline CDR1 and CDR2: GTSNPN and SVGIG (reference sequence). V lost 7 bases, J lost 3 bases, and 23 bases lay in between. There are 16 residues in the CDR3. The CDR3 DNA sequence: TGTGCCTACCAGGGGCAGGGGATGTTTTTGACAGATACGCAGTATTTT. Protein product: CAYQGQGMFLTDTQYF.

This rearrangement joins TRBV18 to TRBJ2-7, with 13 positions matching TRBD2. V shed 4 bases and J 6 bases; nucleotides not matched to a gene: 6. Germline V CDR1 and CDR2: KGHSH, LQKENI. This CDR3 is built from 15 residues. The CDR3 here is CASSQRTSGSSEQYF. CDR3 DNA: TGTGCCAGCTCACAACGGACTAGCGGGAGTAGCGAGCAGTACTTC.

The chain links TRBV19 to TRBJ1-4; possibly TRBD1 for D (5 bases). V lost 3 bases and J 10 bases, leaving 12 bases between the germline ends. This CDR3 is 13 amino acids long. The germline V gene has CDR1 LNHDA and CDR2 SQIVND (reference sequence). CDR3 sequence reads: CASSIGGEGKLFF. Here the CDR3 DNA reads TGTGCCAGTAGTATCGGGGGTGAGGGAAAACTGTTTTTT.

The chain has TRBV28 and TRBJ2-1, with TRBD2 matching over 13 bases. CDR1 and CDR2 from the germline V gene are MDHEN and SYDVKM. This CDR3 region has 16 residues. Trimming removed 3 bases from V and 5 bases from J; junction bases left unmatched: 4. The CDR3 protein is CASSLWTSGSNNEQFF. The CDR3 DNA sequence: TGTGCCAGCAGTTTGTGGACTAGCGGGAGCAACAATGAGCAGTTCTTC.